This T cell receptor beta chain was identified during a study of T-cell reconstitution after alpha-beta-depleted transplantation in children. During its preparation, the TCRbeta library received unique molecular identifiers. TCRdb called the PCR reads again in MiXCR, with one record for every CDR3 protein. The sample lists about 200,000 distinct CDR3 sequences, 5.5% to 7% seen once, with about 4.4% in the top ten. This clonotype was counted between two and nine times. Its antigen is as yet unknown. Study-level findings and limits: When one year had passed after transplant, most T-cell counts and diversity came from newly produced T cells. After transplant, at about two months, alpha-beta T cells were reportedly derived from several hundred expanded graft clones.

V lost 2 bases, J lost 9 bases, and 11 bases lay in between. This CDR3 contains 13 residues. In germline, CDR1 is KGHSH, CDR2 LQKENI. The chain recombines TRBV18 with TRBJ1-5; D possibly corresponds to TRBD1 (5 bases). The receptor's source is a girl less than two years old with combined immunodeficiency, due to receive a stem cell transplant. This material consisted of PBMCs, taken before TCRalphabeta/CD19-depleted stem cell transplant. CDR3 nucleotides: TGTGCCAGCTCACCAGAGTCAGGGATGCCCCAGCATTTT. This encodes CASSPESGMPQHF.